This TCR beta chain is drawn from a study of T cells after yellow fever vaccination. As for the study in general: The SMART-Seq v4 Ultra Low Input method served to prepare the low-cell-number fractions.

TCRdb analysed the 5' RACE reads with MiXCR anew, one entry per CDR3 protein. The sample includes around 49,000 distinct CDR3 sequences, almost 7% of them seen just once. This clonotype was seen many times. Findings and limits, study-wide: Reappearance after the booster was observed for most primary-vaccination clones (about 96% CD4, over 75% CD8). Weaker, the secondary response had a peak occurring faster, on day 5 versus 15.

Germline assignment: CDR1 SGHAT and CDR2 FQDESV (reference sequence). The V gene end was trimmed by 4 bases and the J gene end by 10 bases; junction bases not matched to a gene: 6. This CDR3 spans 15 amino acids. The chain combines TRBV11-1 with TRBJ2-1, with TRBD2 matching over 14 bases. The clonotype was recovered from a man younger than 40 who received the YFV17D yellow fever vaccine. The specimen comprised CD8+ T cells not binding an NS4B(214-222) dextramer, sorted from PBMCs, sampled 45 days after the yellow fever booster vaccination. CDR3 sequence (DNA): TGTGCCAGCAGCTCGGGACTAGCGGGAGCGGGGGAGCAGTTCTTC. Translated, it gives CASSSGLAGAGEQFF.